This entry concerns a single T cell receptor beta chain. Antigen specificity is unknown. This sample was taken from a study of cytomegalovirus exposure and HLA in healthy donors. It was with 60 Vbeta and 13 Jbeta primers that the PCR ran. Using immunoSEQ multiplex PCR, the repertoire was profiled, and TCRdb retains in-frame clones only, with some absent. Among around 120,000 clones, roughly 70% were seen once, and the ten largest hold around 9.9%. The study, taken as a whole, reports: In vitro checks showed that three CMV-associated chains really do target CMV antigens.

The V gene's germline CDR1 is MDHEN and CDR2 SYDVKM. This CDR3 is 18 amino acids long. V was pared by 7 bases and J by 1 base, with 22 bases between. Each of the donors was a healthy bone marrow donor. Sequencing was performed on PBMCs. The TCR was taken from a man in his forties in good health and CMV-seropositive. The chain has TRBV28 and TRBJ1-4; D perhaps matches TRBD1 (5 bases). The CDR3 region is CASTLGPRKGRTNEKLFF. In nucleotides, the CDR3 is TGTGCCAGCACCTTAGGCCCTCGGAAGGGGCGAACTAATGAAAAACTGTTTTTT. Variable domain in full (rest from reference TRBV28 and TRBJ1-4): DVKVTQSSRYLVKRTGEKVFLECVQDMDHENMFWYRQDPGLGLRLIYFSYDVKMKEKGDIPEGYSVSREKKERFSLILESASTNQTSMYLCASTLGPRKGRTNEKLFFGSGTQLSVL.